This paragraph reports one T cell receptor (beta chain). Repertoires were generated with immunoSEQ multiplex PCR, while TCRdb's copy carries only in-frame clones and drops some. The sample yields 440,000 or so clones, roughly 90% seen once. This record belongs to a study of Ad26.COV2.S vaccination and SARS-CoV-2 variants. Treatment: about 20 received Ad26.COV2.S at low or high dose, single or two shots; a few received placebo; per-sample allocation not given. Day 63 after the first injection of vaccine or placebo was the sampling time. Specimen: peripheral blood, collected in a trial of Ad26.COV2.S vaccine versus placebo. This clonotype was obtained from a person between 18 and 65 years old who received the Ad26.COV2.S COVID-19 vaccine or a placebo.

In DNA, the CDR3 is TGCGCCAGCAGCCAAGATCAAGGACAGGGGCGCCTACTCCAAGAGACCCAGTACTTC. Its translation: CASSQDQGQGRLLQETQYF. The V call is TRBV4-3, the J call TRBJ2-5; 9 bases are shared with TRBD1. The J segment lost 1 base and the V segment lost 0 bases, leaving 12 bases of the junction unmatched. This CDR3 has 19 amino acids. CDR1 and CDR2 from the germline V gene are LGHNA and YSLEER.